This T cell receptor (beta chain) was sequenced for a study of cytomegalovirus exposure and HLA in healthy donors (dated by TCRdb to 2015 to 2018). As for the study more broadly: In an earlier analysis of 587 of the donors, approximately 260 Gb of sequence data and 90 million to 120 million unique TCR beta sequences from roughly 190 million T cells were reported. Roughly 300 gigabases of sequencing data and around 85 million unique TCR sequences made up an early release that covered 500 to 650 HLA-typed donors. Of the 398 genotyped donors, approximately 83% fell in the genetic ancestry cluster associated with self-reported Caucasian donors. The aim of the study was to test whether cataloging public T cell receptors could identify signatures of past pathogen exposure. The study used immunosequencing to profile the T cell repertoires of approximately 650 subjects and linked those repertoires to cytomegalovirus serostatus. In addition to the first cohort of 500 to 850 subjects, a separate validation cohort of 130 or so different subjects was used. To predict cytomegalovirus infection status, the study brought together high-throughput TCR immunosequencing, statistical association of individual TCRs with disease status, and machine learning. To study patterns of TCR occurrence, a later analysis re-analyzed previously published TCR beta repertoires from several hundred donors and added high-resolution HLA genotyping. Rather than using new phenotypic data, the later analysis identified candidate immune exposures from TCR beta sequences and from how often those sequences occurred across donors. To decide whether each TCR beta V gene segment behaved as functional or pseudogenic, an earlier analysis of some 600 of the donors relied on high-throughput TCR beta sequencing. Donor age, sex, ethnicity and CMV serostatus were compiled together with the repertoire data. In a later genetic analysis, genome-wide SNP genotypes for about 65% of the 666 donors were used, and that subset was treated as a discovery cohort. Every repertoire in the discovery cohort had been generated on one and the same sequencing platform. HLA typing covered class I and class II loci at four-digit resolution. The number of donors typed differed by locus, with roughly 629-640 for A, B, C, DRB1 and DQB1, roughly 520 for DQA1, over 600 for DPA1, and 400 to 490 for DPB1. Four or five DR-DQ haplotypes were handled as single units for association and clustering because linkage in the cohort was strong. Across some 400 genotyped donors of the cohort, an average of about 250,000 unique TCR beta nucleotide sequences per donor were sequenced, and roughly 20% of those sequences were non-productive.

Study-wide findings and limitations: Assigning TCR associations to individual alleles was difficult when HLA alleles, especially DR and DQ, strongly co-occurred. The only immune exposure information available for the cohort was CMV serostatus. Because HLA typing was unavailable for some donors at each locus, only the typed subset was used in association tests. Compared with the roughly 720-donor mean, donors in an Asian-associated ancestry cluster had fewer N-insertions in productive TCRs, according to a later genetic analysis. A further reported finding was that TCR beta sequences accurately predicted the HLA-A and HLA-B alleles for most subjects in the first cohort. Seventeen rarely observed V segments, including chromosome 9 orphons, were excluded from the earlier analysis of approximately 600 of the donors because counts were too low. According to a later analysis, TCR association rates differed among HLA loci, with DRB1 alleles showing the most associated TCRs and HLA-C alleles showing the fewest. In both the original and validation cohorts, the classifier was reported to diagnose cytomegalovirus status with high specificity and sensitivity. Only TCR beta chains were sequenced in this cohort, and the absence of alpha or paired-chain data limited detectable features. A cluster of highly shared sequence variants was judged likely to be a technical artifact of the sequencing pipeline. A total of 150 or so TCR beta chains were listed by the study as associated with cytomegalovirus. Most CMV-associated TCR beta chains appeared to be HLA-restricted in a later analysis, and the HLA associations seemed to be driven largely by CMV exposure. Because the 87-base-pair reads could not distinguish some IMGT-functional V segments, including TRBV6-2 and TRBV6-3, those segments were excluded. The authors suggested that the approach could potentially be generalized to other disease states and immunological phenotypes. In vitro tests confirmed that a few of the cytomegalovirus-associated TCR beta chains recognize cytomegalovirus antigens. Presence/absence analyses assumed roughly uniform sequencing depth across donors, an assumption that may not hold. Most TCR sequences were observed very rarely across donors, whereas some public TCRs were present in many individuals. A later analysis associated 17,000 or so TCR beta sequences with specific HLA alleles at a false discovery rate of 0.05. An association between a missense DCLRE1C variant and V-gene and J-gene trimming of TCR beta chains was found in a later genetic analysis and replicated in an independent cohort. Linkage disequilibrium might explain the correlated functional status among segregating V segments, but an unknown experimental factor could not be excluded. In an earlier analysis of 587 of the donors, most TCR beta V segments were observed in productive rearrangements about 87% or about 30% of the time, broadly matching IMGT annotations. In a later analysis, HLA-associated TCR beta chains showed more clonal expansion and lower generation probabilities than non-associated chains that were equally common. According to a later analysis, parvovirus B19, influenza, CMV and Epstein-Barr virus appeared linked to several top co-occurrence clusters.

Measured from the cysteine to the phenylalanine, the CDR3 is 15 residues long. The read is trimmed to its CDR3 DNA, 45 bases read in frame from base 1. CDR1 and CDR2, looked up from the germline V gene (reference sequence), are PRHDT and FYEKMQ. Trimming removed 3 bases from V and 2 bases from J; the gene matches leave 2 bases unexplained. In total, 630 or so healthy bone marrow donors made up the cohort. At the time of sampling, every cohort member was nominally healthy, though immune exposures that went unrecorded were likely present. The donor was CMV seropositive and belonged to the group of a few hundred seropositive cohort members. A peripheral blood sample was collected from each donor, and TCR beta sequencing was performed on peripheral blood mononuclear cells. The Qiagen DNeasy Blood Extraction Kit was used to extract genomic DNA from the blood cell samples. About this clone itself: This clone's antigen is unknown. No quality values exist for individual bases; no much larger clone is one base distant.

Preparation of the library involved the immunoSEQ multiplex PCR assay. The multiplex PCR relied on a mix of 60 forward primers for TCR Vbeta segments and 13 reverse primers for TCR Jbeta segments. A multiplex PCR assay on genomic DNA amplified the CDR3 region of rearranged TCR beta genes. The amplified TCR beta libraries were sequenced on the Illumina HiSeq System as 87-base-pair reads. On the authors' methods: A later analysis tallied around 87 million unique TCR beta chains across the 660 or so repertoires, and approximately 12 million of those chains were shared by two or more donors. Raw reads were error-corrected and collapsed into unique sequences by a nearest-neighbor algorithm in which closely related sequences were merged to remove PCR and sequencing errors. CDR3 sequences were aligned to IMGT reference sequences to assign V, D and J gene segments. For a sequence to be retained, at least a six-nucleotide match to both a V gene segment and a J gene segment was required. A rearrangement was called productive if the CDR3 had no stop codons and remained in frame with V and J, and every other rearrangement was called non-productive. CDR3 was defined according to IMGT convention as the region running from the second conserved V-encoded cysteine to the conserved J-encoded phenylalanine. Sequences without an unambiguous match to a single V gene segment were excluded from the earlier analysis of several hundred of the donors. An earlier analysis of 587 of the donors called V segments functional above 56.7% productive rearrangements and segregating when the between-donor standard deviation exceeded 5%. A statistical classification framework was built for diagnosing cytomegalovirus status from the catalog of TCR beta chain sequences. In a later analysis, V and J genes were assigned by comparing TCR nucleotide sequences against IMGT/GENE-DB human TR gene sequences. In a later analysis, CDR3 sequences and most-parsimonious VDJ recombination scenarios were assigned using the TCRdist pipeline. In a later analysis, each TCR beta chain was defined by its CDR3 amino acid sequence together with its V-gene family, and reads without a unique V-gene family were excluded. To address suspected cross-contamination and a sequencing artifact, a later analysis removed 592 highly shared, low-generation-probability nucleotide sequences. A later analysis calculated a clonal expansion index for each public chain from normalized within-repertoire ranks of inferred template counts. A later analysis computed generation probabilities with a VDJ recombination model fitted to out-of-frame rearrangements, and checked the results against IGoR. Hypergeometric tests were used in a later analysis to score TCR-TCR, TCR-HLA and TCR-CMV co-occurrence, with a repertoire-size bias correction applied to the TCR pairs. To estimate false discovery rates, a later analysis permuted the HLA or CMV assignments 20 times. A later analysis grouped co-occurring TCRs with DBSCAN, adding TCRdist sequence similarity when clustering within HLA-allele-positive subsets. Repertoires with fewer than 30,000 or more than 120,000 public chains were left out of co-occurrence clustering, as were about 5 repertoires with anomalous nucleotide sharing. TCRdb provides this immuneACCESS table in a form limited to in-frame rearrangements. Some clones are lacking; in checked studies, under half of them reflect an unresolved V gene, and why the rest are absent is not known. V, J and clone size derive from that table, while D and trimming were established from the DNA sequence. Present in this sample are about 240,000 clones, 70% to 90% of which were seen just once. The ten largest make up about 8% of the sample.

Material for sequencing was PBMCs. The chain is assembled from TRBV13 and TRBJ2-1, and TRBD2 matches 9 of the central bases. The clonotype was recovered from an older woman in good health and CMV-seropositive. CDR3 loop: CASSFSGSPYNEQFF. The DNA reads TGTGCCAGCAGCTTTAGCGGGAGTCCCTACAATGAGCAGTTCTTC.